This T cell receptor beta chain was sequenced during a study of blood T cell repertoires in COVID-19. CDR3 length: 13 amino acids. CDR1 is KGHSH, CDR2 LQKENI, per germline. Trimming took off 2 bases at V and 6 bases at J, with 10 bases between the two ends. Original processing methods: Researchers report that nucleated cell counts were estimated from reference gene primer amplification. Assay used: immunoSEQ multiplex PCR; TCRdb lists only in-frame clones, some missing. The V and J calls and clone size are taken from that table; D and trimming were inferred from the DNA. The sample carries over 130,000 clones, 70% to 85% recorded once.

Sequencing was carried out using PBMCs or T cells enriched from blood (not recorded which). V gene TRBV18 combines with J gene TRBJ1-1; D remains unclear. The receptor was isolated from a woman aged 18-35 years who had been exposed to COVID-19. The DNA for the CDR3 is TGTGCCAGCTCACCAGGAGCACTCCCTGAAGCTTTCTTT. This codes for CASSPGALPEAFF.